Included here is one T cell receptor (beta chain) sequence, with context. Its antigen is currently unknown. These data come from a study of CD8+ T cells in alopecia areata. Study overall: Treatment of the treated patients consisted of oral tofacitinib, 5 to 10 mg twice daily. Study-wide results and limits: Researchers report lesional scalp, most notably alopecia totalis/universalis, outstripped normal scalp in clonality.

Extracted RNA was reverse transcribed, and the resulting cDNA served as sequencing template. The method was immunoSEQ multiplex PCR; TCRdb's version includes in-frame clones alone and lacks a portion of them. Of some 150,000 clones listed, approximately 59% are singletons. The CDR3 contains 15 residues. Germline CDR1 LGHNT, CDR2 FRNRAP. The V gene lost 6 bases and the J gene lost 3 bases, with 18 bases spanning the gap. The treatment here: oral pan-JAK inhibitor, 5-10 mg twice daily. The J gene is TRBJ2-7, the V gene TRBV12-5; either TRBD1 or TRBD2 may supply D (6 bases each). The specimen comprised CD4+ T cells sorted from blood, sampled at approximately week 61, from a patient treated with tofacitinib. This sequence was found in a human donor with alopecia areata. In nucleotides, the CDR3 is TGTGCTAGTGGGGCACAGGGAGGCCGGTACTACGAGCAGTACTTC. Translation: CASGAQGGRYYEQYF.